The 14 T cell receptor beta chains below come from one sample, sequenced in a study of shared T cell receptors in the human thymus. The method was immunoSEQ multiplex PCR; TCRdb's version includes in-frame clones alone and lacks a portion of them. The sample consists of around 730,000 clones, approximately 85% of them appearing once. This same sample was also taken into another study, of human thymus T cells.

The sample taken for sequencing was thymocytes. These receptors all come from a girl under three years old with a congenital heart defect.

This chain links TRBV5-6 with TRBJ1-5; perhaps TRBD1 as D (6 bases). V was cut by 0 bases and J by 0 bases, with 10 bases left in between. CDR3 size: 16 residues. The germline V gene has CDR1 SGHDT and CDR2 YYEEEE. The CDR3 is CASSLGYRDSNQPQHF. Here the CDR3 DNA reads TGTGCCAGCAGCTTGGGTTACAGGGATAGCAATCAGCCCCAGCATTTT.

The genes are TRBV19 and TRBJ2-2, with D perhaps matching TRBD2 (5 bases). Per the germline V gene, CDR1 is LNHDA and CDR2 is SQIVND (reference sequence). The CDR3 covers 12 residues. V lost 7 bases and J 8 bases, leaving 11 bases between the germline ends. The CDR3 is CASIRGLGELFF. The CDR3 DNA sequence: TGTGCCAGTATCCGGGGATTAGGGGAGCTGTTTTTT. Combining the CDR3 with reference TRBV19 and TRBJ2-2 gives the whole variable domain DGGITQSPKYLFRKEGQNVTLSCEQNLNHDAMYWYRQDPGQGLRLIYYSQIVNDFQKGDIAEGYSVSREKKESFPLTVTSAQKNPTAFYLCASIRGLGELFFGEGSRLTVL.

This chain links TRBV4-3 with TRBJ2-1; 10 nucleotides match TRBD1. The V gene end was trimmed by 5 bases and the J gene end by 4 bases; junction bases not matched to a gene: 8. The CDR3 runs 16 residues. Germline-derived CDR1 and CDR2 are LGHNA and YSLEER. The CDR3 DNA is TGCGCCAGCAGCACGACAAGGACAGGGGGTTACAATGAGCAGTTCTTC. Protein: CASSTTRTGGYNEQFF.

The chain carries TRBV15 and TRBJ1-2; 8 bases map to TRBD1. The CDR3 totals 19 residues. Per germline, CDR1 LNHNV and CDR2 YYDKDF (reference sequence). The V and J ends lost 0 bases and 0 bases, in that order; junction bases with no gene match: 12. Written as DNA, the CDR3 is TGTGCCACCAGCAGAGATCACCCGCCAGGGACAGGCTCTAACTATGGCTACACCTTC. It codes for CATSRDHPPGTGSNYGYTF.

This chain connects TRBV4-1 to TRBJ2-5; D not resolved. CDR3 size: 16 residues. V was pared by 3 bases and J by 2 bases, with 16 bases between. Looked up from germline, CDR1 is MGHRA and CDR2 is YSYEKL. This CDR3 reads CASSHAYPVKQETQYF. Written as DNA, the CDR3 is TGCGCCAGCAGCCATGCCTACCCCGTGAAGCAAGAGACCCAGTACTTC.

This chain joins TRBV11-2 and TRBJ2-1, with 14 bases that match TRBD2. Germline lookup yields CDR1 SGHAT and CDR2 FQNNGV. The CDR3 sequence is 19 residues long. The V segment lost 5 bases and the J segment 7 bases; nucleotides outside the gene matches: 16. CDR3 nucleotides: TGTGCCAGCAGCACTCGGACTAGCGGGGGGCCATCCCATACGAATGAGCAGTTCTTC. This gives the protein CASSTRTSGGPSHTNEQFF.

The gene calls are TRBV19 and TRBJ1-1; D gene uncertain. Germline lookup yields CDR1 LNHDA and CDR2 SQIVND (reference sequence). V was cut by 7 bases and J by 4 bases, with 7 bases left in between. There are 11 residues in the CDR3. DNA for the CDR3: TGTGCCAGTAACCGCGGCACTGAAGCTTTCTTT. Protein product: CASNRGTEAFF.

This clone has more than one count but fewer than ten. The rearrangement uses TRBV4-3 and TRBJ2-1; no definite D call. This CDR3 contains 16 residues. V was pared by 2 bases and J by 1 base, with 12 bases between. Germline assignment: CDR1 LGHNA and CDR2 YSLEER. CDR3 coding DNA: TGCGCCAGCAGCCAATCCCCGTTTCGTTCCTACAATGAGCAGTTCTTC. This sequence encodes CASSQSPFRSYNEQFF.

The rearrangement uses TRBV5-5 and TRBJ1-6; TRBD1 might be the D (5 bases). V was clipped by 0 bases and J by 10 bases, with 5 bases between them. Per the germline V gene, CDR1 is SGHKS and CDR2 is YYEKEE (reference sequence). The CDR3 contains 12 residues. The CDR3 spells CASSLEGSPLHF. CDR3 in DNA: TGTGCCAGCAGCTTGGAGGGGTCACCCCTCCACTTT. Combining the CDR3 with reference TRBV5-5 and TRBJ1-6 gives the whole variable domain DAGVTQSPTHLIKTRGQQVTLRCSPISGHKSVSWYQQVLGQGPQFIFQYYEKEERGRGNFPDRFSARQFPNYSSELNVNALLLGDSALYLCASSLEGSPLHFGNGTRLTVT.

V gene TRBV5-1 combines with J gene TRBJ2-1; the D is unclear. The CDR3 runs to 16 residues. Deletions cut 2 bases from V and 1 base from J, with 13 bases between. The germline gives CDR1 SGHRS, CDR2 YFSETQ. The CDR3, as DNA: TGCGCCAGCAGCTTTTTAGACTCCTCATCCTACAATGAGCAGTTCTTC. Protein: CASSFLDSSSYNEQFF.

The chain uses TRBV6-1 and TRBJ2-7; possibly TRBD2 for D (6 bases). The CDR3 length is 16 residues. Trimming removed 3 bases at V and 0 bases at J, with 15 bases between. Germline CDR1 MNHNS, CDR2 SASEGT. The CDR3 DNA follows: TGTGCCAGCAGTGACCCCGAGGGAGGTAGCTCCTACGAGCAGTACTTC. It is translated as CASSDPEGGSSYEQYF.

The rearrangement uses TRBV27 and TRBJ2-7; D uncertain. The V end was cut by 6 bases, the J end by 0 bases, with 9 bases between. Per the germline V gene, CDR1 is MNHEY and CDR2 is SMNVEV (reference sequence). This CDR3 has 13 amino acids. This CDR3 reads CASSPMSSYEQYF. The DNA of the CDR3 is TGTGCCAGCAGCCCTATGAGCTCCTACGAGCAGTACTTC.

This clone was picked up a small number of times. The chain employs TRBV9 and TRBJ1-2, with D uncertain. Germline V gene sequence: CDR1 SGDLS, CDR2 YYNGEE. Trimming cost V 1 base and J 8 bases, with 9 bases left between them. This CDR3 is 12 amino acids long. The CDR3 DNA reads TGTGCCAGCAGCGTACCCCTGTCCGGCTACACCTTC. Translated: CASSVPLSGYTF.

CDR3 amino acids: CASSPPELAVSQETQYF. In nucleotides, the CDR3 is TGTGCCAGCAGTCCTCCCGAACTAGCGGTGTCACAAGAGACCCAGTACTTC. The rearrangement uses TRBV27 and TRBJ2-5; TRBD2 agrees at 8 bases. Germline assignment: CDR1 MNHEY and CDR2 SMNVEV (reference sequence). V shed 5 bases and J 2 bases; nucleotides not matched to a gene: 13. The CDR3 runs to 17 residues.